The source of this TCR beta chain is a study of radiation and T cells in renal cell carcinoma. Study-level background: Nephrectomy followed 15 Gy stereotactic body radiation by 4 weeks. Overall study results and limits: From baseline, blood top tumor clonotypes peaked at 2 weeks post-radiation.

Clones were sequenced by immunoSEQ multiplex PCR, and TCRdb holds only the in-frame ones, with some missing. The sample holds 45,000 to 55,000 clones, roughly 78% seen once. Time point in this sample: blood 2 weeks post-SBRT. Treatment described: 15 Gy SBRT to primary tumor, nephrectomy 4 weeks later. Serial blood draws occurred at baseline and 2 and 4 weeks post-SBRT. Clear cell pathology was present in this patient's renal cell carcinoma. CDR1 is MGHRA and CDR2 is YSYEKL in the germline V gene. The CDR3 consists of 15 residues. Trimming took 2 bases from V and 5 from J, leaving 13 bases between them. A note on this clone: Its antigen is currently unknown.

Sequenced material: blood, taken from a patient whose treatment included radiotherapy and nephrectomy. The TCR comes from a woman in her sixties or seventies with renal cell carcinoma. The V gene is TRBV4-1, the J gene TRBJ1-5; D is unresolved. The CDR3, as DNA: TGCGCCAGCAGCCAACACGGGCTAATCCATCAGCCCCAGCATTTT. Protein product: CASSQHGLIHQPQHF.